This paragraph reports one T cell receptor beta chain. Antigen: not known. Libraries were prepared by immunoSEQ multiplex PCR; TCRdb keeps only in-frame clonotypes and omits some of them. Counted here are about 100,000 clones, about 90% occurring once; the ten biggest clones make up 1.5% to 2%. The entry originates in a study of T cell responses to AZD1222 COVID-19 vaccine. With 5 bases removed from V and 1 base from J, the gap between germline ends came to 18 bases. The CDR3 is 16 amino acids. Germline V gene data show CDR1 as MRHNA and CDR2 as SNTAGT. The study's findings and limits: Receipt of two AZD1222 doses was followed by a rise in Spike-specific TCR breadth and depth. White British people made up most donors, females outnumbered males, and clonal diversity was possibly underestimated. None of the repertoires were sampled until the peak T cell response had passed.

Material: peripheral blood, obtained on day 0 of AZD1222 vaccination. This chain uses TRBV6-4 with TRBJ2-7; D is perhaps TRBD1 or TRBD2 (5 bases each). This TCR derives from an adult in good health. The CDR3 reads CASSWGPRRGSYEQYF. The CDR3 bases are TGTGCCAGCAGTTGGGGACCAAGACGGGGATCCTACGAGCAGTACTTC.